The clone carrying this T cell receptor beta chain was seen repeatedly, ten times or more. The antigen remains unidentified. These data originate in a study of identical twins. Study-wide findings and caveats: Zero-insertion results could be subject to partial confounding by invariant MAIT and iNKT cells. Out-of-frame alpha sequences that twins shared showed excess low generation probability.

Unique molecular identifiers were present on cDNA, and template switching added a universal primer site. TCRdb reprocessed the 5' RACE reads with MiXCR, giving one entry per CDR3 protein. The table shows about 240,000 distinct CDR3 sequences, with about 11% occurring only once. With 5 bases removed from V and 7 bases from J, the gap between germline ends came to 18 bases. This CDR3 comprises 16 residues. The germline V gene has CDR1 LGHNA and CDR2 YSLEER. The V gene is TRBV4-3, the J gene TRBJ1-6; TRBD1 might be the D (5 bases). The receptor's source is a man between 45 and 60 years old in good health. Sequencing was done on a sample of memory T cells sorted from blood. DNA for the CDR3: TGCGCCAGCAGCATCTCTTGGGACCAAAAGAATTCACCCCTCCACTTT. This codes for CASSISWDQKNSPLHF.